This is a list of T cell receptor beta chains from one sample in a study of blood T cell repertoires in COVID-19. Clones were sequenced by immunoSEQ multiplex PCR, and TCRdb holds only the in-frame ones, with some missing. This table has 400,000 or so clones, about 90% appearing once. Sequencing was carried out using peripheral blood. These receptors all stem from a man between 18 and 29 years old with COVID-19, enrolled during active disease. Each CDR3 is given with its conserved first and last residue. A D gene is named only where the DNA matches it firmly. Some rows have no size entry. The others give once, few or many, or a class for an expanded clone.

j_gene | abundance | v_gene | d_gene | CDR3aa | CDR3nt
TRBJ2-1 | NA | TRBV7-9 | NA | CASSLGTGSYEQFF | TGTGCCAGCAGCTTAGGCACAGGGTCATATGAGCAGTTCTTC
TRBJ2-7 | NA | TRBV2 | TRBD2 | CASSETSGGHEQYF | TGTGCCAGCAGTGAGACTAGCGGAGGGCACGAGCAGTACTTC
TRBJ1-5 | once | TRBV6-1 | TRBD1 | CASSEVLDRAIRQPQHF | TGTGCCAGCAGTGAAGTTCTCGACAGGGCTATTAGGCAGCCCCAGCATTTT
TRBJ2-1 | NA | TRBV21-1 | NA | CASSKAGRAKGEQFF | TGTGCCAGCAGCAAAGCGGGCAGGGCGAAGGGTGAGCAGTTCTTC
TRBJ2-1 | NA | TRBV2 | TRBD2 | CASSGLAGNNEQFF | TGTGCCAGCAGTGGGCTAGCGGGGAACAATGAGCAGTTCTTC
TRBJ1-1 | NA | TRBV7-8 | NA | CASSLAHGRGGTEAFF | TGTGCCAGCAGCTTAGCGCATGGCAGGGGAGGGACTGAAGCTTTCTTT
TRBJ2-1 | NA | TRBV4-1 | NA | CASSAGINEQFF | TGCGCCAGCTCAGCGGGTATCAATGAGCAGTTCTTC
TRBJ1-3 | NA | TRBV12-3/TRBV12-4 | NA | CASSYRNTIYF | TGTGCCAGCAGCTATCGAAACACCATATATTTT
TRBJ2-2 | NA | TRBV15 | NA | CATSRDSGKSIERELFF | TGTGCCACCAGCAGAGATTCAGGGAAATCTATTGAGAGGGAGCTGTTTTTT
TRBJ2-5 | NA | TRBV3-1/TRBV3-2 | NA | CASSQESRAQETQYF | TGTGCCAGCAGCCAAGAAAGCAGGGCCCAAGAGACCCAGTACTTC
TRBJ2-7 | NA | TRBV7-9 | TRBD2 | CASSYAGVGEQYF | TGTGCCAGCAGCTATGCGGGGGTTGGCGAGCAGTACTTC
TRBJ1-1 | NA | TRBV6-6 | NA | CASRPTQMSEGAFF | TGTGCCAGCAGACCGACACAAATGTCCGAAGGTGCTTTCTTT
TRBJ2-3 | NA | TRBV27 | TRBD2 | CASSSLRIAGLKDTQYF | TGTGCCAGCAGTTCACTCCGAATAGCGGGTTTGAAAGATACGCAGTATTTT
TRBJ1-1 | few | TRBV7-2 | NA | CASSRDKTLPFF | TGTGCCAGCAGCCGCGACAAGACGTTACCTTTCTTT
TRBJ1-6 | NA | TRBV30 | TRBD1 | CAWSPSQHRQGYNSPLHF | TGTGCCTGGAGTCCCTCGCAACACCGACAGGGGTATAATTCACCCCTCCACTTT
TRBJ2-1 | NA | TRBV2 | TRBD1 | CASTPGQGNEQFF | TGTGCCAGCACTCCGGGACAGGGGAATGAGCAGTTCTTC
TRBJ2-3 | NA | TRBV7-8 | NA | CASSLATGIVDTQYF | TGTGCCAGCAGCTTAGCCACAGGGATAGTGGATACGCAGTATTTT